This TCR beta chain was profiled in a study of early T cells in non-severe SARS-CoV-2 infection. Germline-derived CDR1 and CDR2 are SGHAT and FQNNGV. The CDR3 runs to 10 residues. V gave up 4 bases and J gave up 9 bases, with 4 bases separating them. Study-level results: In VDJdb matching, anti-spike CD8 responses were favored while private and CD4 specificities went missing.

TCRdb re-derived calls from the 5' RACE reads in MiXCR, one entry per CDR3 protein. The profile shows approximately 50,000 distinct CDR3 sequences, over 7.5% of them singletons. This clonotype was observed many times. Its matching antigen is unknown. Sample: whole blood. This TCR was sampled from an adult who was a healthcare worker with PCR-confirmed SARS-CoV-2 infection or an uninfected control (not recorded which). This chain links TRBV11-2 with TRBJ2-1; D unclear. This CDR3 reads CASSSPEQFF. CDR3 sequence (DNA): TGTGCCAGCAGCTCCCCTGAGCAGTTCTTC.